The entry below describes one TCR beta chain. Its cognate antigen is unknown. The data stem from a study of T cell responses to AZD1222 COVID-19 vaccine. Study results and caveats: Spike-specific TCR breadth and depth both grew after two AZD1222 doses. Donor demographics were predominantly white British with a female majority; clonal diversity may be underestimated.

Here immunoSEQ multiplex PCR was the method, and the copy in TCRdb shows in-frame clones only, minus some. The sample lists about 130,000 clones, roughly 90% seen once, with more than 5.5% in the top ten. With V trimmed by 3 bases and J by 8 bases, 9 bases remained unmatched. This CDR3 region has 15 residues. The germline CDR1 and CDR2 sequences are LNHDA and SQIVND (reference sequence). Sample: peripheral blood, taken 28 days after the second AZD1222 dose. The gene calls are TRBV19 and TRBJ2-1, with 8 bases matching TRBD2. This clonotype was sampled from an adult who received the AZD1222 COVID-19 vaccine. CDR3 bases: TGTGCCAGTAGTATTAATAGCGGGATTCCCCATGAGCAGTTCTTC. The encoded protein is CASSINSGIPHEQFF.